This T cell receptor (beta chain) comes out of a study of neurological immune-mediated disorders. For this clonotype: Its antigen is undetermined. An end of the junction does not agree with germline; a read error may underlie this.

This CDR3 has 14 amino acids. The V gene's germline CDR1 is SGHRS and CDR2 YFSETQ. 5'RACE generated cDNA with 10-nucleotide random UMIs. TCRdb re-analysed the 5' RACE reads in MiXCR, keeping a single row per CDR3 protein. The sample shows about 55,000 distinct CDR3 sequences, over 3.5% of them seen only once. Regarding the study as a whole: The authors found no clinical or MRI feature associated with the multiple sclerosis repertoire cluster.

The sample was CD4+ T cells from blood. This chain links TRBV5-1 with TRBJ1-1; D not certain. The receptor's source is a woman aged 40 to 49 with multiple sclerosis. CDR3 DNA sequence: TGCGCCAGCAGCTTGGCCGGGGAATACACTGAAGCTTTATTT. Translation gives CASSLAGEYTEALF.